These 30 T cell receptor beta chains originate from one sample sequenced in a study of blood T cell repertoires in COVID-19. The repertoire was sequenced with immunoSEQ multiplex PCR; TCRdb's copy has only in-frame clones and lacks some. The sample contains around 250,000 clones, around 86% of which appear only once. Sequencing was performed on peripheral blood. The receptor source for this set is a woman in her 70s with active or convalescent COVID-19.

The V call is TRBV7-2, the J call TRBJ2-7; TRBD1 matches 10 bases. The J segment lost 3 bases and the V segment lost 5 bases, leaving 10 bases of the junction unmatched. The CDR3 covers 16 residues. In germline, CDR1 is SGHTA, CDR2 FQGNSA. CDR3 region: CASSLTGGEGSYEQYF. The CDR3 DNA reads TGTGCCAGCAGCCTGACAGGGGGCGAGGGTAGCTACGAGCAGTACTTC.

V gene TRBV6-5 combines with J gene TRBJ2-7; D may be TRBD1 (6 bases). V dropped 2 bases and J dropped 6 bases, with 8 bases sitting between them. CDR3 length equals 12 residues. The V gene's germline CDR1 is MNHEY and CDR2 SVGAGI. The CDR3 DNA reads as TGTGCCAGCAGTTACAAAGGGGGCGAGCAGTACTTC. This codes for CASSYKGGEQYF.

In its sample, this clone was seen a few times. The rearrangement joins TRBV4-2 to TRBJ1-4; 7 nucleotides align to TRBD1. CDR1 is LGHNA, CDR2 YNFKEQ, per germline. V lost 0 bases, J lost 6 bases, and 7 bases stayed unmatched. The CDR3 covers 16 residues. CDR3: CASSQDLETGYEKLFF. The CDR3 bases are TGTGCCAGCAGCCAAGATCTCGAGACAGGGTATGAAAAACTGTTTTTT.

The chain carries TRBV21-1 and TRBJ2-1; the table's D call TRBD2 went unverified against the DNA. TRBV21-1 is a pseudogene locus. This CDR3 has 19 residues. CDR3 coding DNA: TGTGCCAGCAGCAAAGAATTCGTAGCGGGTTTGAGCTCCTACAATGAGCAGTTCTTC. Protein: CASSKEFVAGLSSYNEQFF.

The genes are TRBV9 and TRBJ2-3; 10 positions match TRBD2. J lost 5 bases, V lost 3 bases, and 6 bases had no gene match. The CDR3 is 15 amino acids. Germline V gene data show CDR1 as SGDLS and CDR2 as YYNGEE. The CDR3 sequence: CASSGLAGGGDTQYF. CDR3 sequence (DNA): TGTGCCAGCAGCGGATTAGCGGGGGGAGGAGATACGCAGTATTTT.

About this clone itself: This sample also contains other DNA sequences that code for the same CDR3. The J gene is TRBJ2-7, the V gene TRBV20-1; weak D call: TRBD2 (5 bases). Trimming removed 6 bases at V and 0 bases at J, with 6 bases between. The CDR3 length is 11 residues. The germline CDR1 and CDR2 sequences are DFQATT and SNEGSKA (reference sequence). The CDR3 bases are TGCAGTGCGAGCGGCTCCTACGAGCAGTACTTC. Its translation is CSASGSYEQYF.

This rearrangement joins TRBV7-2 to TRBJ2-3; weak D call: TRBD2 (6 bases). Trimming shortened V by 1 base and J by 6 bases, and 14 bases separated the two germline ends. This CDR3 has 15 amino acids. Germline V gene sequence: CDR1 SGHTA, CDR2 FQGNSA. CDR3 protein: CASSLGQGLTDTQYF. The CDR3 DNA reads as TGTGCCAGCAGCTTAGGGCAGGGACTCACGGATACGCAGTATTTT.

The rearrangement links TRBV4-3 to TRBJ2-4, with 11 bases aligning to TRBD1. Germline V lookup: CDR1 LGHNA, CDR2 YSLEER. V was clipped by 4 bases and J by 6 bases; unmatched bases: 8. The CDR3 is 16 amino acids. The CDR3 bases are TGCGCCAGCAGCCCGGAATGGGGACAGGGGGGAAACATTCAGTACTTC. This codes for CASSPEWGQGGNIQYF.

The chain recombines TRBV6-5 with TRBJ2-7; D is ambiguous. V dropped 7 bases and J dropped 2 bases, with 12 bases sitting between them. The CDR3 is made up of 13 amino acids. Germline lookup yields CDR1 MNHEY and CDR2 SVGAGI. The CDR3 region has the DNA TGTGCCAGCAAAGTTAGATTTACCTACGAGCAGTACTTC. Its protein product is CASKVRFTYEQYF.

J is TRBJ1-1 and V is TRBV19, with D unclear. With 7 bases removed from V and 0 bases from J, the gap between germline ends came to 15 bases. CDR1 and CDR2 (germline): LNHDA, SQIVND (reference sequence). The length of the CDR3 is 15 residues. CDR3: CASNPGGWVNTEAFF. The DNA for the CDR3 is TGTGCCAGTAACCCTGGAGGATGGGTGAACACTGAAGCTTTCTTT. Combining the CDR3 with reference TRBV19 and TRBJ1-1 gives the whole variable domain DGGITQSPKYLFRKEGQNVTLSCEQNLNHDAMYWYRQDPGQGLRLIYYSQIVNDFQKGDIAEGYSVSREKKESFPLTVTSAQKNPTAFYLCASNPGGWVNTEAFFGQGTRLTVV.

This chain uses TRBV6-1 with TRBJ2-7; D remains ambiguous. CDR3 length: 10 residues. In germline, CDR1 is MNHNS, CDR2 SASEGT. V lost 3 bases and J 7 bases, leaving 4 bases between the germline ends. CDR3 nucleotide sequence: TGTGCCAGCAGTGAGAGGGAGCAGTACTTC. This encodes CASSEREQYF.

The chain links TRBV6-5 to TRBJ1-4; the match to TRBD1 covers 9 bases. The CDR3 runs 16 residues. Per the germline V gene, CDR1 is MNHEY and CDR2 is SVGAGI. The V and J ends lost 2 bases and 7 bases, in that order; junction bases with no gene match: 8. The CDR3 region has the DNA TGTGCCAGCAGTTACGGGATCGGGACAGGGAGTGAAAAACTGTTTTTT. It specifies CASSYGIGTGSEKLFF.

The chain recombines TRBV9 with TRBJ2-2; TRBD1 aligns across 8 bases. Per germline, CDR1 SGDLS and CDR2 YYNGEE. V trimming: 3 bases; J trimming: 1 base; junction bases outside the gene matches: 5. The CDR3 consists of 16 residues. The CDR3 loop reads CASSALGQENTGELFF. The DNA for the CDR3 is TGTGCCAGCAGCGCATTGGGACAGGAGAACACCGGGGAGCTGTTTTTT.

J is TRBJ2-3 and V is TRBV28; D perhaps matches TRBD2 (5 bases). The germline V and J ends were trimmed by 8 bases and 5 bases, with 8 bases remaining between them. In germline, CDR1 is MDHEN, CDR2 SYDVKM. The CDR3 is 11 residues long. The CDR3, as DNA: TGTGCCAGCCGTCGGGAAGATACGCAGTATTTT. The encoded protein is CASRREDTQYF.

The V gene is TRBV6-5, the J gene TRBJ1-1; D call uncertain. CDR1 is MNHEY, CDR2 SVGAGI, per germline. This CDR3 has 14 residues. Trimming removed 5 bases from V and 7 bases from J, with 17 bases in between. The CDR3 DNA is TGTGCCAGCAGTCCCGGTGGAGTAGCGATTGAAGCTTTCTTT. Its translation is CASSPGGVAIEAFF.

The rearrangement uses TRBV7-3 and TRBJ2-1, with D tentatively TRBD2 (7 bases). V lost 2 bases and J 5 bases, leaving 13 bases between the germline ends. The CDR3 sequence is 15 residues long. Per the germline V gene, CDR1 is SGHTA and CDR2 is FQGTGA. The CDR3 DNA reads as TGTGCCAGCAGCTTAGGGGGGGCTAATAACAATGAGCAGTTCTTC. It translates to CASSLGGANNNEQFF.

The count of this clone is one. The J gene is TRBJ1-3, the V gene TRBV7-2; no clear D gene. The CDR3 totals 13 residues. CDR1 and CDR2 from the germline V gene are SGHTA and FQGNSA. V shed 7 bases and J shed 4 bases, with 11 bases lying between them. The CDR3 nucleotides are TGTGCCAGCACCATCATGAGGGGAAACACCATATATTTT. It is translated as CASTIMRGNTIYF.

CDR3 nucleotides: TGTGCCAGCAGTCTCGACAGACTAGAGACCCAGTACTTC. Its translation: CASSLDRLETQYF. The chain employs TRBV6-2 or TRBV6-3 and TRBJ2-5, with D possibly being TRBD1 (5 bases). Germline CDR1 reads MNHEY; CDR2 reads SVGEGT. This CDR3 has 13 amino acids. V was pared by 5 bases and J by 4 bases, with 11 bases between.

The V and J genes are TRBV24-1 and TRBJ1-2, with unresolved D. Trimming removed 7 bases from V and 7 bases from J, with 9 bases in between. This CDR3 is built from 11 residues. CDR1 KGHDR and CDR2 SFDVKD come from the germline V gene. The CDR3 protein is CATRGAGGYTF. In DNA, the CDR3 is TGTGCCACCAGGGGAGCGGGTGGCTACACCTTC.

The chain recombines TRBV18 with TRBJ1-1; D gene uncertain. This CDR3 is built from 13 residues. Germline CDR1 reads KGHSH; CDR2 reads LQKENI. V was clipped by 3 bases and J by 6 bases, with 11 bases between them. This CDR3 is CASSPRRTPEAFF. CDR3 nucleotides: TGTGCCAGCTCACCGAGAAGAACCCCTGAAGCTTTCTTT.

This chain connects TRBV5-1 to TRBJ2-5, with 9 bases fitting TRBD1. CDR3 length: 15 residues. The germline V gene encodes CDR1 SGHRS and CDR2 YFSETQ. The V segment lost 5 bases and the J segment 5 bases; nucleotides outside the gene matches: 10. CDR3 sequence: CASSLTGTGLETQYF. Written as DNA, the CDR3 is TGCGCCAGCAGTTTAACCGGGACAGGGTTGGAGACCCAGTACTTC. Combining the CDR3 with reference TRBV5-1 and TRBJ2-5 gives the whole variable domain KAGVTQTPRYLIKTRGQQVTLSCSPISGHRSVSWYQQTPGQGLQFLFEYFSETQRNKGNFPGRFSGRQFSNSRSEMNVSTLELGDSALYLCASSLTGTGLETQYFGPGTRLLVL.

The rearrangement links TRBV5-4 to TRBJ1-1; D unresolved. CDR1 is SGHNT, CDR2 YYREEE, per germline (reference sequence). V was clipped by 6 bases and J by 1 base, with 13 bases between them. This CDR3 region has 14 residues. CDR3 DNA sequence: TGTGCCAGCACGCCACAGTTTCCGAACACTGAAGCTTTCTTT. The encoded protein is CASTPQFPNTEAFF.

The rearrangement links TRBV18 to TRBJ2-1, with D perhaps matching TRBD1 (6 bases). The CDR3 is made up of 15 amino acids. V shed 8 bases and J shed 0 bases, with 14 bases lying between them. Germline V lookup: CDR1 KGHSH, CDR2 LQKENI. The CDR3 nucleotides are TGTGCCAGCCGGACAGACTTAAGCTCCTACAATGAGCAGTTCTTC. Encoded protein: CASRTDLSSYNEQFF.

This clone was seen more than once but under ten times. The chain has TRBV27 and TRBJ1-1; the D gene is possibly TRBD1 (5 bases). Germline V gene data show CDR1 as MNHEY and CDR2 as SMNVEV (reference sequence). Trimming took 1 base from V and 2 from J, leaving 11 bases between them. The CDR3 loop spans 15 amino acids. The CDR3 loop is CASSLYPDRNTEAFF. In nucleotides, the CDR3 is TGTGCCAGCAGTTTATATCCCGACAGAAACACTGAAGCTTTCTTT.

V and J are TRBV29-1 and TRBJ1-2; no clear D. The CDR3 runs to 13 residues. V was pared by 6 bases and J by 6 bases, with 17 bases between. In germline, CDR1 is SQVTM, CDR2 ANQGSEA. CDR3 protein: CSVGDGGGNGYTF. DNA for the CDR3: TGCAGCGTCGGAGATGGAGGTGGCAATGGCTACACCTTC.

V and J are TRBV7-2 and TRBJ2-5; perhaps TRBD1 as D (6 bases). The CDR3 runs 15 residues. V was clipped by 0 bases and J by 3 bases, with 11 bases between them. Germline loops: CDR1 SGHTA, CDR2 FQGNSA. CDR3 sequence: CASSLAGTSEETQYF. As DNA, the CDR3 is TGTGCCAGCAGCTTAGCAGGGACATCAGAAGAGACCCAGTACTTC.

The chain joins TRBV6-1 to TRBJ2-3; D is possibly TRBD2 (5 bases). From germline, CDR1 is MNHNS and CDR2 SASEGT. The CDR3 loop spans 15 amino acids. Deletions cut 0 bases from V and 0 bases from J, with 7 bases between. The CDR3 coding sequence is TGTGCCAGCAGTGAAGCTCCGGGGAGCACAGATACGCAGTATTTT. Translation gives CASSEAPGSTDTQYF.

The chain joins TRBV2 to TRBJ1-2, with 7 positions matching TRBD1. This CDR3 spans 15 amino acids. The germline V gene has CDR1 SNHLY and CDR2 FYNNEI. The J segment lost 5 bases and the V segment lost 6 bases, leaving 12 bases of the junction unmatched. The CDR3 DNA reads TGTGCCAGCAGCGGAGGACAGGTTCGGTCTTATGGCTACACCTTC. Protein sequence: CASSGGQVRSYGYTF.

This clone came up once. The chain joins TRBV6-5 to TRBJ1-6; the D is unclear. Trimming took off 10 bases at V and 7 bases at J, with 14 bases between the two ends. Germline V gene data show CDR1 as MNHEY and CDR2 as SVGAGI. This CDR3 contains 13 residues. Here the CDR3 DNA reads TGTGCCATATCGACGAGGGCGAATTCACCCCTCCACTTT. Translated: CAISTRANSPLHF.

The chain joins TRBV7-5 to TRBJ2-7; TRBD2 is taken as the D call from the table, unchecked against the DNA. TRBV7-5 is labeled a pseudogene. This CDR3 has 13 residues. The CDR3, as DNA: TGTGCCAGAAGAAGGCCGGCCGGGGGCGAGCAGTACTTC. Translating it yields CARRRPAGGEQYF.